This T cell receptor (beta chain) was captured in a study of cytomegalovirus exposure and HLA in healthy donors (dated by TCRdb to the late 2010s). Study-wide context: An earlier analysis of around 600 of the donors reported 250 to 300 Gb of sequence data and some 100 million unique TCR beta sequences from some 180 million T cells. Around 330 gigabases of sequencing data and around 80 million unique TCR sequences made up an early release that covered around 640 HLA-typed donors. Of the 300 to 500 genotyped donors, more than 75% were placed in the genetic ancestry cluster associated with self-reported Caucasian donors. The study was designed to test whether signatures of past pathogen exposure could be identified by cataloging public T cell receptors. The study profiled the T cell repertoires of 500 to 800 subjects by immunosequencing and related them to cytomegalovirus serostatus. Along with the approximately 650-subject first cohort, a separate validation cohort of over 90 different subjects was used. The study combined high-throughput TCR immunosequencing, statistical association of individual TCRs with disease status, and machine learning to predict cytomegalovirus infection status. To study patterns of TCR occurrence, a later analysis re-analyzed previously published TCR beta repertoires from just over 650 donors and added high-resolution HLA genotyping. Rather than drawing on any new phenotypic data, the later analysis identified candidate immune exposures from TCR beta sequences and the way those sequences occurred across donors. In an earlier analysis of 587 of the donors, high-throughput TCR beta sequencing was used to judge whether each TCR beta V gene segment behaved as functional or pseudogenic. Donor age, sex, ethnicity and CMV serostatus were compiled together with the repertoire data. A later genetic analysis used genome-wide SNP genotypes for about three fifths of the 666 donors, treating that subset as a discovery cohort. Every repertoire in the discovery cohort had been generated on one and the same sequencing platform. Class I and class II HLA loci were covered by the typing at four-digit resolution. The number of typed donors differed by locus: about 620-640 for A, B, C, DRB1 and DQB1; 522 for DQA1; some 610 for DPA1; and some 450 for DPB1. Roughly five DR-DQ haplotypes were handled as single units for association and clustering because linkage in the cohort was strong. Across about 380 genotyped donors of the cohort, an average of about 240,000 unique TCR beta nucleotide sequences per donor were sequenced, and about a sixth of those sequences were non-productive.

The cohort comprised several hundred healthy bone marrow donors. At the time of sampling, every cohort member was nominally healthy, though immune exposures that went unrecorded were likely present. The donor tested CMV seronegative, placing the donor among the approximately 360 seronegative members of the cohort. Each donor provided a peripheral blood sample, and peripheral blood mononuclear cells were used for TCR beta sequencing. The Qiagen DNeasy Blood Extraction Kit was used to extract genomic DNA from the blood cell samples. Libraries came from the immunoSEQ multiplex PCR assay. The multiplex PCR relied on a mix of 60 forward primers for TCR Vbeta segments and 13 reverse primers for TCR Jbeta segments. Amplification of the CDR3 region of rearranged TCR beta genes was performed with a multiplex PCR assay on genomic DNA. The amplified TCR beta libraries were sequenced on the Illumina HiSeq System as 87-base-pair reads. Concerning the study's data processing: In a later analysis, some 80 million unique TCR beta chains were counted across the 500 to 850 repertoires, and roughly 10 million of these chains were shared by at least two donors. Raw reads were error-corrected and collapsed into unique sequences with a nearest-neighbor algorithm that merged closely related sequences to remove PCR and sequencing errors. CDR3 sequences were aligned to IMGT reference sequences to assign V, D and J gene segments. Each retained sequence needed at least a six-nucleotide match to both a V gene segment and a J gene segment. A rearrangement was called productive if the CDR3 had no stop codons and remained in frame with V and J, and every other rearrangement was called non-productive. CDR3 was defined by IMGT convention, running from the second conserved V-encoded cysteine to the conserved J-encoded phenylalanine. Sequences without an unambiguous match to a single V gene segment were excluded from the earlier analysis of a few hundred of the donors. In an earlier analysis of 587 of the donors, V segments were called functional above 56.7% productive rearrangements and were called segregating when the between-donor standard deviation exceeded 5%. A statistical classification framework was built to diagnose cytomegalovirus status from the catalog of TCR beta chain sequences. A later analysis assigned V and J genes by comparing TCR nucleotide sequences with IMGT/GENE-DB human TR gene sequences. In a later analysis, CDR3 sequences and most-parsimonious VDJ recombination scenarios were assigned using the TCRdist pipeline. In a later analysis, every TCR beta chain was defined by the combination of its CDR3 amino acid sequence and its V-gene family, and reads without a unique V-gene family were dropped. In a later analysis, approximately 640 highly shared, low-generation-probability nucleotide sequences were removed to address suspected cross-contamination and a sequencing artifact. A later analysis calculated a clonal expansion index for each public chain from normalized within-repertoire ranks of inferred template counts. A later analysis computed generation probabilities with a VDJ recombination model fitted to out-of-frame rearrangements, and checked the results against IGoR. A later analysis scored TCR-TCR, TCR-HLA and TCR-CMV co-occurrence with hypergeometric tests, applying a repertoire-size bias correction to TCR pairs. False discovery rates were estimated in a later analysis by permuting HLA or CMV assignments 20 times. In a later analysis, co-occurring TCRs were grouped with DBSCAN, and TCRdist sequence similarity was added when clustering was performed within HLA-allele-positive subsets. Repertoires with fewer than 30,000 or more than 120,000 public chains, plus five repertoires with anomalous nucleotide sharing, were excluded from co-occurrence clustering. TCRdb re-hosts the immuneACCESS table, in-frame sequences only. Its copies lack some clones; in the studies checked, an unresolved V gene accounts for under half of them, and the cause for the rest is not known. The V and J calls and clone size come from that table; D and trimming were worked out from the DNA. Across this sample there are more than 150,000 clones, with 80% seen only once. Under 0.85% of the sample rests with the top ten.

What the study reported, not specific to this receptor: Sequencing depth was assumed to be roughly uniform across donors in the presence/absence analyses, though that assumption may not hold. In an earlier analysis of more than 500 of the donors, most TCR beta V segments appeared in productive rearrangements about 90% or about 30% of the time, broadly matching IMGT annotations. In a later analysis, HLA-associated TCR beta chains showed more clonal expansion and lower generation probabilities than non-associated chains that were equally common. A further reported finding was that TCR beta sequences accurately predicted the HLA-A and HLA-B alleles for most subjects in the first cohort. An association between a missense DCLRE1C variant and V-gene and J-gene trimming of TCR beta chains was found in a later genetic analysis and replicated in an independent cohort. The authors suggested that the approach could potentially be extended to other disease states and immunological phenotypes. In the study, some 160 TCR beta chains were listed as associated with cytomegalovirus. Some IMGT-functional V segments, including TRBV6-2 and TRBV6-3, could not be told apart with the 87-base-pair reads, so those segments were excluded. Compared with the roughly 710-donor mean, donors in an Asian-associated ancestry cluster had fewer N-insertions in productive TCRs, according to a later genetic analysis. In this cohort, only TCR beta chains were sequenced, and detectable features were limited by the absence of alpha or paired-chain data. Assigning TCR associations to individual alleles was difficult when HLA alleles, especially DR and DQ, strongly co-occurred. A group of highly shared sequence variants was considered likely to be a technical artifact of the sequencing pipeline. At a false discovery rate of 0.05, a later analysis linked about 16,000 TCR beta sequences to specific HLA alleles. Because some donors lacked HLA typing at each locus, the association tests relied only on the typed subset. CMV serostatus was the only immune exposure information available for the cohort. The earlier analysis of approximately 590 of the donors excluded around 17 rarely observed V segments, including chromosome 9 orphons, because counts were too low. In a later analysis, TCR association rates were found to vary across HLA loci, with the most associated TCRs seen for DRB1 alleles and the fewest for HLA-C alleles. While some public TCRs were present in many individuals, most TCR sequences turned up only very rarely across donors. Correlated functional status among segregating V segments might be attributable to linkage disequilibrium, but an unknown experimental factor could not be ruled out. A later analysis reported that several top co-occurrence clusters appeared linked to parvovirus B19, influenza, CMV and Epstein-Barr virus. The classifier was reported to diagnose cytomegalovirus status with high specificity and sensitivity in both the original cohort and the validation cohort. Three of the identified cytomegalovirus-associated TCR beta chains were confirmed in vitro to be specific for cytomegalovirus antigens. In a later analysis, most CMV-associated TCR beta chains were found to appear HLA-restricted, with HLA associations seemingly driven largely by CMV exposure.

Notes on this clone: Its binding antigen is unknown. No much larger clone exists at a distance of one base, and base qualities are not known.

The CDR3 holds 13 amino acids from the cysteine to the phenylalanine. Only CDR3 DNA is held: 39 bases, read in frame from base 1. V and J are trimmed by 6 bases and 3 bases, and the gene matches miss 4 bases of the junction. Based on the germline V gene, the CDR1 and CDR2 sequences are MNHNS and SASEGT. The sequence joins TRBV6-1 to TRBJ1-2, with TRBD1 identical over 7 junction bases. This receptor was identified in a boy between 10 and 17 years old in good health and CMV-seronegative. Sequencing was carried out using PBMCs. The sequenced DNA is TGTGCCAGCAGATTCAGGGGGGACTATGGCTACACCTTC. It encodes CASRFRGDYGYTF.